One sample yielded the 11 T cell receptor beta chains listed below, sequenced in a study of blood T cell repertoires in COVID-19 (dated by TCRdb to the early 2020s). Libraries were constructed by the immunoSEQ multiplex PCR assay. Imported from immuneACCESS, the table was reduced by TCRdb to in-frame sequences with V and J called. These copies leave out some clones; in studies compared against another copy, an unresolved V gene accounts for under half, and the cause of the remainder is not known. The sample table records more than 300,000 clones; around 88% of these occur just once. Roughly 1.1% of the sample is taken by the ten largest. Sequenced material: peripheral blood. These receptors were obtained from a woman aged 45-65 years with acute or convalescent COVID-19.

CDR3 protein: CASSPQGRRNQPQHF. CDR3 bases: TGTGCCAGCAGCCCACAGGGAAGGCGCAATCAGCCCCAGCATTTT. V usage is TRBV6-2 or TRBV6-3 and J usage is TRBJ1-5, with D possibly TRBD1 on 6 matching bases. V lost 6 bases, J lost 2 bases, and 14 bases lay in between. The CDR3 length is 15 residues. Germline V CDR1 and CDR2: MNHEY, SVGEGT.

Only one count was recorded for this clone. The chain uses TRBV7-8 and TRBJ2-2; TRBD2 is a possible D gene (5 bases). V lost 3 bases, J lost 5 bases, and 10 bases lay in between. CDR1 and CDR2 (germline): SGHVS, FQNEAQ. This CDR3 region has 14 residues. CDR3 sequence: CASSFRGWTGELFF. CDR3 in DNA: TGTGCCAGCAGCTTTCGGGGATGGACCGGGGAGCTGTTTTTT.

The chain links TRBV5-1 to TRBJ1-2, with D uncertain. The V gene's germline CDR1 is SGHRS and CDR2 YFSETQ. The CDR3 has 13 amino acids. V was pared by 0 bases and J by 2 bases, with 5 bases between. CDR3 sequence: CASSLVLNYGYTF. CDR3 DNA sequence: TGCGCCAGCAGCTTGGTTCTAAACTATGGCTACACCTTC.

The CDR3 DNA is TGTGCCAGCAGTTTCTCGCAGGGTATCTATGGCTACACCTTC. Its protein is CASSFSQGIYGYTF. The chain combines TRBV27 with TRBJ1-2, with a weak D call TRBD1 (5 bases). V dropped 3 bases and J dropped 4 bases, with 12 bases sitting between them. Germline V gives CDR1 MNHEY, CDR2 SMNVEV (reference sequence). The CDR3 spans 14 residues.

This clone is a singleton in its sample. The chain joins TRBV6-5 to TRBJ2-7, with 9 bases matching TRBD1. This CDR3 is 13 amino acids long. V shed 5 bases and J 6 bases; nucleotides not matched to a gene: 5. The germline gives CDR1 MNHEY, CDR2 SVGAGI. For the CDR3, the DNA is TGTGCCAGCAGTAAAATGGACAGGGGCGAGCAGTACGTC. The encoded protein is CASSKMDRGEQYV.

V usage is TRBV18 and J usage is TRBJ2-5; 7 bases match TRBD1. The germline CDR1 and CDR2 sequences are KGHSH and LQKENI. The CDR3 loop spans 15 amino acids. The junction had 3 bases not matched to a gene; V was cut back by 0 bases and J by 2 bases. CDR3 in amino acids: CASSPPEDRQETQYF. CDR3 DNA: TGTGCCAGCTCACCACCTGAGGACAGGCAAGAGACCCAGTACTTC.

Comments on this clone: One end of the junction does not line up with germline, which may come from a read error. V is TRBV3-1 (or the pseudogene TRBV3-2) and J is TRBJ1-2, with no clear D. The length of the CDR3 is 15 residues. CDR1 is LGHDT, CDR2 YNNKEL, per germline (reference sequence). Here the CDR3 reads CASSQAPDRNYGYTF. CDR3 nucleotides: TGTGCCAGCAGCCAAGCCCCCGACCGCAACTATGGCTACACTTTC.

This clone was seen a few times. This chain joins TRBV9 and TRBJ2-3; D remains ambiguous. CDR3 length: 15 residues. Per the germline V gene, CDR1 is SGDLS and CDR2 is YYNGEE. V was cut by 4 bases and J by 2 bases, with 14 bases left in between. The CDR3 reads CASSLLAAYTDTQYF. The CDR3 nucleotides read TGTGCCAGCAGCTTATTAGCAGCCTACACAGATACGCAGTATTTT.

The gene calls are TRBV5-4 and TRBJ2-1; 7 nucleotides align to TRBD2. The J segment lost 7 bases and the V segment lost 1 base, leaving 8 bases of the junction unmatched. CDR1 and CDR2 from the germline V gene are SGHNT and YYREEE (reference sequence). The CDR3 length is 15 residues. DNA for the CDR3: TGTGCCAGCAGCTTGCAGGGAGGGCTTAGAAATGAGCAGTTCTTC. This codes for CASSLQGGLRNEQFF.

V usage is TRBV11-2 and J usage is TRBJ2-3; D not resolved. V lost 1 base to trimming and J lost 1 base, with 9 bases between them. CDR1 is SGHAT and CDR2 is FQNNGV in the germline V gene. The CDR3 contains 15 residues. DNA of the CDR3: TGTGCCAGCAGCTTAGTACTTACTCGCACAGATACGCAGTATTTT. Residues: CASSLVLTRTDTQYF.

Only a few counts were recorded for this clone. The gene calls are TRBV3-1 (or the pseudogene TRBV3-2) and TRBJ2-3, with 9 bases lining up with TRBD2. With 0 bases clipped from V and 4 bases from J, the junction kept 8 bases outside the gene matches. The germline CDR1 and CDR2 sequences are LGHDT and YNNKEL (reference sequence). The CDR3 is 17 amino acids. In DNA, the CDR3 is TGTGCCAGCAGCCAAGATCTCGGCGGGGGGGCCCCAGATACGCAGTATTTT. Its translation: CASSQDLGGGAPDTQYF.